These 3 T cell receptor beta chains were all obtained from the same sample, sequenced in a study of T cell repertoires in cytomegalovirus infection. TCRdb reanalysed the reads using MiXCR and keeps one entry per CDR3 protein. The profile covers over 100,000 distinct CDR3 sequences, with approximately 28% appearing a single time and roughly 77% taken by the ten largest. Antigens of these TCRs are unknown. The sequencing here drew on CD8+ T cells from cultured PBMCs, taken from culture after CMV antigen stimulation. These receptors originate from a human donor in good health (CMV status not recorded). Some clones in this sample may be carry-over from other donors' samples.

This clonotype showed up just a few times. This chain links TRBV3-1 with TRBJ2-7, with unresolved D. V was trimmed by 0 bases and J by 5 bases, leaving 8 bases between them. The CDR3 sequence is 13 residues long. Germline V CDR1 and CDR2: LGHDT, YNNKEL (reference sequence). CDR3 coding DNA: TGTGCCAGCAGCCAAGACGTTAGGAACGAGCAGTACTTC. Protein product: CASSQDVRNEQYF.

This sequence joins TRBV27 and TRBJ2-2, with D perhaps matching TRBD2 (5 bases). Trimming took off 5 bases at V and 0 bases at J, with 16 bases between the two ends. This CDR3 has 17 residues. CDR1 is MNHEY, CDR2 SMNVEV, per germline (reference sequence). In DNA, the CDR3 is TGTGCCAGCAGTCCACAAATAGCGAGCGCGAACACCGGGGAGCTGTTTTTT. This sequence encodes CASSPQIASANTGELFF.

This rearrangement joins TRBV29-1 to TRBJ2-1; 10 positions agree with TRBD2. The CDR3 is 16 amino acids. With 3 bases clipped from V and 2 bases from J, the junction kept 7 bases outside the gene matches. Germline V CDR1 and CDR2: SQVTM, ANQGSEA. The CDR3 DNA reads TGCAGCGTTGATTTAGCGGGGGGCCGCACCTACAATGAGCAGTTCTTC. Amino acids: CSVDLAGGRTYNEQFF.